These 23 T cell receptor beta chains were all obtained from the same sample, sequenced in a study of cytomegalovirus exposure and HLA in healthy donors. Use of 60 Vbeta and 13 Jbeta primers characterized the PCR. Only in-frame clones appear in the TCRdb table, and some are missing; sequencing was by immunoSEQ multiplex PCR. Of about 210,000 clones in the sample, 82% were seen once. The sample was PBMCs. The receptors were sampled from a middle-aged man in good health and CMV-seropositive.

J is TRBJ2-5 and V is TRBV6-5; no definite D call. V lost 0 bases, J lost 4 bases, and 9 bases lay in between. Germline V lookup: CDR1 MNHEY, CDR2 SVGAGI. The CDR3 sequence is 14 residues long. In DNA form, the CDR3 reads TGTGCCAGCAGTTACTCTTCCTTGCGAGAGACCCAGTACTTC. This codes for CASSYSSLRETQYF.

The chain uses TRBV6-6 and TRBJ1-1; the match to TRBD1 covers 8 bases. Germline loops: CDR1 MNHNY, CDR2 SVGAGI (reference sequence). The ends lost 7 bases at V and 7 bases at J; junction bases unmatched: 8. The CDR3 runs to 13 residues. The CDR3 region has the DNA TGTGCCAGCACCTACGGACAGGGCCTTGAAGCTTTCTTT. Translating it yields CASTYGQGLEAFF.

The CDR3 sequence is CASSIGQVNEKLFF. CDR3 in DNA: TGTGCCAGTAGTATTGGACAGGTTAATGAAAAACTGTTTTTT. This rearrangement joins TRBV19 to TRBJ1-4; 7 bases are a match to TRBD1. This CDR3 spans 14 amino acids. The V gene's germline CDR1 is LNHDA and CDR2 SQIVND (reference sequence). With 3 bases clipped from V and 4 bases from J, the junction kept 2 bases outside the gene matches.

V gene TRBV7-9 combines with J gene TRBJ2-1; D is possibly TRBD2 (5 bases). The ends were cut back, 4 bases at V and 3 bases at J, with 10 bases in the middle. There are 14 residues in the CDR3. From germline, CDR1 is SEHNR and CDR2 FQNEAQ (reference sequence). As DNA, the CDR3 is TGTGCCAGCAGCTCCGGGATCGTCTACAATGAGCAGTTCTTC. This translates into CASSSGIVYNEQFF.

CDR3: CASSEAGYEQYV. The CDR3 nucleotides read TGTGCCAGCAGCGAGGCGGGCTACGAGCAGTACGTC. The chain is built from TRBV7-8 and TRBJ2-7, with D perhaps TRBD2 (5 bases). Per germline, CDR1 SGHVS and CDR2 FQNEAQ. The V end was cut by 5 bases, the J end by 3 bases, with 8 bases between. This CDR3 region has 12 residues.

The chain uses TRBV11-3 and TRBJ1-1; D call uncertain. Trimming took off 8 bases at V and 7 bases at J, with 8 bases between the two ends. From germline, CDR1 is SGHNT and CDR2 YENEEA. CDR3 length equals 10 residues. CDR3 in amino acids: CASGRGEAFF. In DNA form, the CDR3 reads TGTGCCAGCGGGAGAGGTGAAGCTTTCTTT. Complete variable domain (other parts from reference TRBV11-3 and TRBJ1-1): EAGVVQSPRYKIIEKKQPVAFWCNPISGHNTLYWYLQNLGQGPELLIRYENEEAVDDSQLPKDRFSAERLKGVDSTLKIQPAELGDSAVYLCASGRGEAFFGQGTRLTVV.

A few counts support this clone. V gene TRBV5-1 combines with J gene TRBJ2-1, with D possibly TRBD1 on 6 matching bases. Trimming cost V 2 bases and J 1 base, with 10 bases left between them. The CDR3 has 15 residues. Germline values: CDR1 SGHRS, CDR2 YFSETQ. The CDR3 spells CASSFGQGSYNEQFF. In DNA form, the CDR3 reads TGCGCCAGCAGCTTTGGGCAGGGGTCCTACAATGAGCAGTTCTTC.

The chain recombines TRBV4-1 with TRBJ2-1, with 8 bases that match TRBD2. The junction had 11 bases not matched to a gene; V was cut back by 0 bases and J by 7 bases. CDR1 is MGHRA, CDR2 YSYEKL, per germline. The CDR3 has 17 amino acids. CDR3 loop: CASSQDRAGRAVNEQFF. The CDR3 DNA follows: TGCGCCAGCAGCCAAGATCGCGCCGGGAGGGCCGTAAATGAGCAGTTCTTC.

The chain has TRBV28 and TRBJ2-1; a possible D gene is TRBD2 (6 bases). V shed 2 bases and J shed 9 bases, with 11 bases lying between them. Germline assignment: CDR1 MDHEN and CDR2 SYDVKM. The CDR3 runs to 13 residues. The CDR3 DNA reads TGTGCCAGCAGTTTAGGGACTCCCGGTGAGCAGTTCTTC. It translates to CASSLGTPGEQFF.

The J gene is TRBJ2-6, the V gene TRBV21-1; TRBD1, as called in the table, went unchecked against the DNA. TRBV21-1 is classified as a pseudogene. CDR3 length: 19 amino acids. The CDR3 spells CASSKAGGQGARGANVLTF. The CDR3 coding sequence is TGTGCCAGCAGCAAAGCGGGGGGACAGGGGGCTCGTGGGGCCAACGTCCTGACTTTC.

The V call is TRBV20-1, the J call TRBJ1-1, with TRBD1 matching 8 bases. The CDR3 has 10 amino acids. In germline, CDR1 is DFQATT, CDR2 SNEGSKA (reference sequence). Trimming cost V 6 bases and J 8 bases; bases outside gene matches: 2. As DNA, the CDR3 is TGCAGTGCACGACAGGGGGAAGCTTTCTTT. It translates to CSARQGEAFF.

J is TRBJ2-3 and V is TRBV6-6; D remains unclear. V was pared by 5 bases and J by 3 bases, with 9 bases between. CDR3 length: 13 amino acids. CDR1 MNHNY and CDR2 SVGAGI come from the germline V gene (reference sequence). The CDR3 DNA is TGTGCCAGCAGTGCCCCCGGGACAGATACGCAGTATTTT. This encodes CASSAPGTDTQYF.

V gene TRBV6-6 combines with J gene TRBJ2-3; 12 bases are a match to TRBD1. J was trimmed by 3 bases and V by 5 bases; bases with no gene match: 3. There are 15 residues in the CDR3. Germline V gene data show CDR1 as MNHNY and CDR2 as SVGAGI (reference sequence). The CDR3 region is CASSRGQGATDTQYF. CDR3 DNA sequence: TGTGCCAGCAGTAGGGGACAGGGGGCGACAGATACGCAGTATTTT.

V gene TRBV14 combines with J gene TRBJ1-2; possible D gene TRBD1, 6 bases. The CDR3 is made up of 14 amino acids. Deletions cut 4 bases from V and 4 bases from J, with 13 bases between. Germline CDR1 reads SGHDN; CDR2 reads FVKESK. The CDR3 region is CASSPWGGGYGYTF. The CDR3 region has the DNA TGTGCCAGCAGCCCATGGGGGGGCGGCTATGGCTACACCTTC.

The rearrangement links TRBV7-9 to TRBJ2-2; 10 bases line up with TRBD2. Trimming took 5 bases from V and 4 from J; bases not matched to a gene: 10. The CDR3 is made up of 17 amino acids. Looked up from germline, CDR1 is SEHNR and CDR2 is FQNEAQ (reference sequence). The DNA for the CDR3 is TGTGCCAGCAGCGCACCTAGCGGGAGAGCAATCACCGGGGAGCTGTTTTTT. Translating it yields CASSAPSGRAITGELFF.

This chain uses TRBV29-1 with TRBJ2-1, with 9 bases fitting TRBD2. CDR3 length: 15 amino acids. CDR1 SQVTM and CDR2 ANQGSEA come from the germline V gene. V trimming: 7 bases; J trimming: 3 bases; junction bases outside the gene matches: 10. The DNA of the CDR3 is TGCAGCGCTTCCACTTTAGCGGGAGTCTACAATGAGCAGTTCTTC. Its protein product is CSASTLAGVYNEQFF.

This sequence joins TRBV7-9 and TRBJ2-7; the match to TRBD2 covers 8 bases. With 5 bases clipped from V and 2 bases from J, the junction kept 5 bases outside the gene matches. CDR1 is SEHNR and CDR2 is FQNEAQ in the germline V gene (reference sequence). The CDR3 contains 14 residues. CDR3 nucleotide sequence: TGTGCCAGCAGCCTGACTAGCGAGCCCTACGAGCAGTACTTC. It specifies CASSLTSEPYEQYF. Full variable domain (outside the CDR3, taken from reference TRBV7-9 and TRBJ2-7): DTGVSQNPRHKITKRGQNVTFRCDPISEHNRLYWYRQTLGQGPEFLTYFQNEAQLEKSRLLSDRFSAERPKGSFSTLEIQRTEQGDSAMYLCASSLTSEPYEQYFGPGTRLTVT.

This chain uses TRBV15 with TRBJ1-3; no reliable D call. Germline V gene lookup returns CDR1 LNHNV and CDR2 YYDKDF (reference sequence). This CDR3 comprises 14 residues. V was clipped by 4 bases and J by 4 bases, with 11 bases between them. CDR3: CATSININGNTIYF. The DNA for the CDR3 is TGTGCCACCAGCATAAACATCAACGGAAACACCATATATTTT.

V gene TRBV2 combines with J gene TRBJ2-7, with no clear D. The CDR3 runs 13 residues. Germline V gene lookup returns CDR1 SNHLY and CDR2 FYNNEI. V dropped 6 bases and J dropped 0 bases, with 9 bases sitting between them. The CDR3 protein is CASRTDLSYEQYF. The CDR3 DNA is TGTGCCAGCAGGACTGACCTCTCCTACGAGCAGTACTTC.

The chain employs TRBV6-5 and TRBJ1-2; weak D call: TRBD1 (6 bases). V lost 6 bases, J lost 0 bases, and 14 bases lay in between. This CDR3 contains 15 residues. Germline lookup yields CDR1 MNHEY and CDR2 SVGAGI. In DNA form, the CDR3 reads TGTGCCAGCAGGGCAGACAGGCCGACTAACTATGGCTACACCTTC. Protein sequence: CASRADRPTNYGYTF.

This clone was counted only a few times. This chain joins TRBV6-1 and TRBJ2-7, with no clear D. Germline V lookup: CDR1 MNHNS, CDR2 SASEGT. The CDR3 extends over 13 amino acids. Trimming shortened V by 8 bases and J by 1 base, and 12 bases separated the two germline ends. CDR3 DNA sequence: TGTGCCAGCCGCCAGCGTGAGTCCTACGAGCAGTACGTC. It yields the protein CASRQRESYEQYV.

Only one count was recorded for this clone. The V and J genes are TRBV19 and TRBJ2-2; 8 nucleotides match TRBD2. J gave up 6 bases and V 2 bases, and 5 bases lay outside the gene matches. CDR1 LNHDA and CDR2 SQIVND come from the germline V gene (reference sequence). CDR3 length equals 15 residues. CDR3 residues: CASSILREGAGELFF. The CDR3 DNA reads TGTGCCAGTAGTATATTACGGGAGGGGGCCGGGGAGCTGTTTTTT. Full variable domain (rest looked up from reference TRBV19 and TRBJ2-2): DGGITQSPKYLFRKEGQNVTLSCEQNLNHDAMYWYRQDPGQGLRLIYYSQIVNDFQKGDIAEGYSVSREKKESFPLTVTSAQKNPTAFYLCASSILREGAGELFFGEGSRLTVL.

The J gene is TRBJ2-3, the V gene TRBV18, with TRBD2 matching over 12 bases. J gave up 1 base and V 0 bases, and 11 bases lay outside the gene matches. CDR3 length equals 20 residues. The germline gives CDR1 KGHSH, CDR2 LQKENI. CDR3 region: CASSPPGLAGGKTGTDTQYF. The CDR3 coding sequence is TGTGCCAGCTCACCACCGGGGCTAGCGGGAGGGAAGACCGGCACAGATACGCAGTATTTT.